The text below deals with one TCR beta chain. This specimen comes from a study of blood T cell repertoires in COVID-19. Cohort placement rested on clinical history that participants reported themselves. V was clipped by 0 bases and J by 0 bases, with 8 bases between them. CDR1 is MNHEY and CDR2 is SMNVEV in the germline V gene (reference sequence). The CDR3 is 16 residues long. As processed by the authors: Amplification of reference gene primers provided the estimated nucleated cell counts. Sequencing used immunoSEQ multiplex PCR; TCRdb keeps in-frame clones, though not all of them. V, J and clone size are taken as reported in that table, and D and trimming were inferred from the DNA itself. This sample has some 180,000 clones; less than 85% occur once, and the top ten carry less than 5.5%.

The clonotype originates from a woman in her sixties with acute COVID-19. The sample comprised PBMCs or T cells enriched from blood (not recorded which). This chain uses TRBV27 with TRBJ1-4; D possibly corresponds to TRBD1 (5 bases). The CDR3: CASSLSLTATNEKLFF. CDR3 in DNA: TGTGCCAGCAGTTTATCCCTGACAGCAACTAATGAAAAACTGTTTTTT.